This T cell receptor (beta chain) was observed in a study of T cell responses to AZD1222 COVID-19 vaccine. Study observations and caveats: Nearly half of spike-specific TCRs reportedly target unmutated variant regions. There were mostly white British donors and more females than males, and clonal diversity was possibly underestimated.

Points on this clone: Its specificity is not known.

Libraries were prepared by immunoSEQ multiplex PCR; TCRdb keeps only in-frame clonotypes and omits some of them. The repertoire has approximately 100,000 clones, 85% of them found once; the top ten carry 4.5%. CDR1 and CDR2 (germline): SGHAT, FQDESV (reference sequence). V lost 5 bases to trimming and J lost 7 bases; unmatched junction nucleotides: 6. The CDR3 extends over 13 amino acids. V is TRBV11-1 and J is TRBJ1-1, with 8 nucleotides matching TRBD1. This TCR was recovered from an adult who received the AZD1222 COVID-19 vaccine. This specimen was peripheral blood, taken 28 days after the second AZD1222 dose. CDR3 nucleotides: TGTGCCAGCAGCCCAGGGGGCAGCGTTGAAGCTTTCTTT. This encodes CASSPGGSVEAFF.